The 5 T cell receptor beta chains below all came from one sample that was sequenced in a study of T-cell reconstitution after alpha-beta-depleted transplantation in children. Library preparation (for TCRbeta) was performed with unique molecular identifiers. TCRdb itself ran the PCR reads through MiXCR, one entry per CDR3 protein. The profile covers about 240,000 distinct CDR3 sequences, with about 25% appearing a single time and about 2.5% taken by the ten largest. The sample was PBMCs, taken before TCRalphabeta/CD19-depleted stem cell transplant. These receptors were collected from a girl aged 2 to 10 with Fanconi anemia, due to receive a stem cell transplant.

The genes are TRBV6-5 and TRBJ2-7; D is perhaps TRBD1 or TRBD2 (5 bases each). The germline gives CDR1 MNHEY, CDR2 SVGAGI. V was trimmed by 3 bases and J by 2 bases, leaving 17 bases between them. CDR3 length: 16 residues. CDR3 coding DNA: TGTGCCAGCAGTTATAGGTTCCGGGACCCCACCTACGAGCAGTACTTC. Translation gives CASSYRFRDPTYEQYF.

This clonotype was detected many times. In DNA form, the CDR3 reads TGTGCCAGCAGCCAAGATCGTGGTTGGGGGACAGAGGTCCACAATGAGCAGTTCTTC. Translating gives CASSQDRGWGTEVHNEQFF. The chain couples TRBV4-2 to TRBJ2-1; TRBD1 matches at 7 bases. This CDR3 is built from 19 residues. Germline V gene lookup returns CDR1 LGHNA and CDR2 YNFKEQ. Losses at the gene ends were 0 bases for V and 5 bases for J; bases not matched to a gene: 16.

This clonotype was seen only a few times. This sequence joins TRBV9 and TRBJ2-3, with 8 bases matching TRBD2. The CDR3 is 14 amino acids. In germline, CDR1 is SGDLS, CDR2 YYNGEE. V shed 2 bases and J 5 bases; nucleotides not matched to a gene: 4. In DNA, the CDR3 is TGTGCCAGCAGCGTCGGGGGGGGTCAAGATACGCAGTATTTT. Encoded protein: CASSVGGGQDTQYF.

This clonotype showed up many times. V usage is TRBV10-3 and J usage is TRBJ2-6; D remains ambiguous. Germline CDR1 ENHRY, CDR2 SYGVKD. Trimming pared 4 bases from V and 2 bases from J, leaving 9 bases between. This CDR3 comprises 15 residues. As DNA, the CDR3 is TGTGCCATCAGTGTCGCCGGAGCTGGGGCCAACGTCCTGACTTTC. It is translated as CAISVAGAGANVLTF.

This clonotype was detected once. Here the CDR3 reads CAIGRDNGYTF. The CDR3 bases are TGTGCCATCGGCAGGGATAATGGCTACACCTTC. V usage is TRBV10-3 and J usage is TRBJ1-2, with TRBD1 as a possible D gene (5 bases). Germline V CDR1 and CDR2: ENHRY, SYGVKD. The CDR3 has 11 amino acids. V was trimmed by 8 bases and J by 6 bases, leaving 10 bases between them.